The 8 T cell receptor beta chains presented below share a single source sample, sequenced in a study of blood T cell repertoires in COVID-19. TCRdb's table, derived via immunoSEQ multiplex PCR, lists solely in-frame clones and lacks some. The table shows approximately 330,000 clones, with over 80% occurring only once. The sample consisted of peripheral blood. These receptors were collected from a man between 25 and 39 years old with COVID-19, enrolled during active disease.

The chain joins TRBV7-9 to TRBJ1-1; D is undetermined. Germline CDR1 SEHNR, CDR2 FQNEAQ (reference sequence). Trimming stripped 5 bases from V and 5 bases from J, with 12 bases between. The CDR3 length is 13 residues. The CDR3 nucleotides read TGTGCCAGCAGCCTGCGTAGGGAGACTGAAGCTTTCTTT. Translation gives CASSLRRETEAFF.

The V call is TRBV30, the J call TRBJ2-4; TRBD1 agrees at 7 bases. The CDR3 spans 12 residues. Unmatched junction bases numbered 4, after V lost 3 bases and J lost 8 bases. Germline V gene lookup returns CDR1 GTSNPN and CDR2 SVGIG (reference sequence). For the CDR3, the DNA is TGTGCCTGGAGCACAGGGGAATACATTCAGTACTTC. Its protein product is CAWSTGEYIQYF.

The J gene is TRBJ2-7, the V gene TRBV7-3; 8 bases line up with TRBD1. This CDR3 spans 15 amino acids. V dropped 5 bases and J dropped 2; count of bases not matched to a gene: 8. CDR1 is SGHTA, CDR2 FQGTGA, per germline. The CDR3 region is CASSRKTGAPYEQYF. The DNA of the CDR3 is TGTGCCAGCAGCAGGAAGACAGGGGCTCCCTACGAGCAGTACTTC. The whole variable domain, filled in from reference TRBV7-3 and TRBJ2-7, reads GAGVSQTPSNKVTEKGKYVELRCDPISGHTALYWYRQSLGQGPEFLIYFQGTGAADDSGLPNDRFFAVRPEGSVSTLKIQRTERGDSAVYLCASSRKTGAPYEQYFGPGTRLTVT.

This clone has only one observation. This chain joins TRBV7-9 and TRBJ2-7; 7 bases match TRBD2. Per germline, CDR1 SEHNR and CDR2 FQNEAQ (reference sequence). Germline trimming cut 5 bases from V and 1 base from J; bases unmatched to any gene: 2. This CDR3 region has 13 residues. CDR3 protein: CASSQLASYEQYF. The DNA of the CDR3 is TGTGCCAGCAGCCAACTAGCGTCCTACGAGCAGTACTTC.

The gene calls are TRBV7-2 and TRBJ2-1, with TRBD2 as a possible D gene (7 bases). The CDR3 totals 16 residues. CDR1 is SGHTA, CDR2 FQGNSA, per germline. V dropped 5 bases and J dropped 9 bases, with 23 bases sitting between them. CDR3 sequence reads: CASSQGTTYPSGEQFF. In DNA, the CDR3 is TGTGCCAGCAGCCAGGGGACTACCTATCCCTCGGGTGAGCAGTTCTTC.

The chain uses TRBV7-3 and TRBJ1-4; 7 nucleotides agree with TRBD1. CDR1 is SGHTA, CDR2 FQGTGA, per germline. V lost 0 bases and J lost 3; bases outside the gene matches: 1. The CDR3 totals 15 residues. CDR3 region: CASSLTGTANEKLFF. DNA for the CDR3: TGTGCCAGCAGCTTAACCGGGACAGCTAATGAAAAACTGTTTTTT.

V is TRBV6-5 and J is TRBJ1-5, with D maybe TRBD1 (6 bases). The CDR3 runs 14 residues. Germline CDR1 reads MNHEY; CDR2 reads SVGAGI. V was cut by 0 bases and J by 6 bases, with 9 bases left in between. Here the CDR3 DNA reads TGTGCCAGCAGTTACTCGGGGGCTGGTCAGCCCCAGCATTTT. It yields the protein CASSYSGAGQPQHF.

This clone was observed a single time. This chain connects TRBV29-1 to TRBJ2-2; D is ambiguous. The germline V gene has CDR1 SQVTM and CDR2 ANQGSEA. V was pared by 4 bases and J by 4 bases, with 10 bases between. This CDR3 is built from 13 residues. The CDR3 here is CSVANRSTGELFF. The CDR3 coding sequence is TGCAGCGTTGCCAACAGATCCACCGGGGAGCTGTTTTTT.